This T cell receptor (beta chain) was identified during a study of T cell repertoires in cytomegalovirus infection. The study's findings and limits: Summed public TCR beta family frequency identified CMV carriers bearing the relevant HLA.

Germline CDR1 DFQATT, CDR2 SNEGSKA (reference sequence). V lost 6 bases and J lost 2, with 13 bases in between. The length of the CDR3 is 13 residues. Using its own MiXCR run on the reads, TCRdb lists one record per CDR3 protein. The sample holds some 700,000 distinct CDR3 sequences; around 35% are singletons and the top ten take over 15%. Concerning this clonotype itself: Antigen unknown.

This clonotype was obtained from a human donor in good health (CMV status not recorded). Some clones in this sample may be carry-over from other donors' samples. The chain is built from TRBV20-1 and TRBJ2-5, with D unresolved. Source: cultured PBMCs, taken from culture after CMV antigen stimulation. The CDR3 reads CSASVSRQETQYF. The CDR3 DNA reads TGCAGTGCCTCGGTCAGTCGACAAGAGACCCAGTACTTC.